This is a list of T cell receptor beta chains from one sample in a study of Tregs in tolerant kidney transplant recipients. Generated by immunoSEQ multiplex PCR, the TCRdb table keeps only in-frame clones and is missing some. Of over 60,000 clones listed, 84% were seen once; the top ten hold roughly 4.5%. Source material: CD4+ T cells from blood. These receptors all come from a human donor in good health. Both conserved end residues are part of each CDR3. D genes are given only for firm matches. Rows may omit the clone size; those that give it use once, few, many or a size class.

clone size	V gene	D gene	J gene	CDR3 protein	CDR3 DNA
-	TRBV27	-	TRBJ2-3	CASSRDNTQYF	TGTGCCAGCAGTCGGGATAATACGCAGTATTTT
-	TRBV6-4	-	TRBJ2-2	CASRALATNTGELFF	TGTGCCAGCAGAGCGCTAGCGACGAACACCGGGGAGCTGTTTTTT
once	TRBV5-4	-	TRBJ2-3	CASSVISTDTQYF	TGTGCCAGCAGCGTTATAAGCACAGATACGCAGTATTTT
-	TRBV11-3	-	TRBJ2-7	CASSLDPSSYEQYF	TGTGCCAGCAGCTTAGATCCCAGCTCCTACGAGCAGTACTTC
-	TRBV6-5	-	TRBJ2-2	CASSRPGARTGELFF	TGTGCCAGCAGTAGGCCTGGGGCGAGGACCGGGGAGCTGTTTTTT
-	TRBV19	-	TRBJ1-3	CASSISISGNTIYF	TGTGCCAGTAGTATATCCATATCTGGAAACACCATATATTTT
-	TRBV11-2	TRBD1	TRBJ2-1	CASSHWDRGNEQFF	TGTGCCAGCAGCCACTGGGACAGGGGCAATGAGCAGTTCTTC
-	TRBV5-8	TRBD2	TRBJ2-3	CASRLAGGSSTGFREYF	TGTGCCAGCCGACTAGCGGGAGGCTCCTCTACCGGGTTCCGGGAGTATTTT
-	TRBV7-3	TRBD1	TRBJ1-2	CASSQGTGYGYTF	TGTGCCAGCAGCCAGGGGACAGGCTATGGCTACACCTTC
-	TRBV19	TRBD1	TRBJ2-7	CASSIKTGARNYEQYF	TGTGCCAGTAGTATCAAGACAGGGGCGAGAAACTACGAGCAGTACTTC